This T cell receptor beta chain was found in a study of blood T cell repertoires in COVID-19. The CDR3 contains 16 residues. V trimming: 6 bases; J trimming: 8 bases; junction bases outside the gene matches: 10. CDR1 and CDR2 (germline): KGHSH, LQKENI. Profiling relied on immunoSEQ multiplex PCR, and the TCRdb table lists in-frame clones only, not all of them. In the table there are under 200,000 clones, about nine tenths of which are singletons. The J gene is TRBJ2-3, the V gene TRBV18; 14 bases are a match to TRBD2. The clonotype comes from a middle-aged man with acute or convalescent COVID-19. The sequenced sample consisted of peripheral blood. The CDR3 reads CASSEGTSGSYGTQYF. The CDR3 DNA is TGTGCCAGCTCCGAGGGGACTAGCGGGAGTTACGGTACGCAGTATTTT.